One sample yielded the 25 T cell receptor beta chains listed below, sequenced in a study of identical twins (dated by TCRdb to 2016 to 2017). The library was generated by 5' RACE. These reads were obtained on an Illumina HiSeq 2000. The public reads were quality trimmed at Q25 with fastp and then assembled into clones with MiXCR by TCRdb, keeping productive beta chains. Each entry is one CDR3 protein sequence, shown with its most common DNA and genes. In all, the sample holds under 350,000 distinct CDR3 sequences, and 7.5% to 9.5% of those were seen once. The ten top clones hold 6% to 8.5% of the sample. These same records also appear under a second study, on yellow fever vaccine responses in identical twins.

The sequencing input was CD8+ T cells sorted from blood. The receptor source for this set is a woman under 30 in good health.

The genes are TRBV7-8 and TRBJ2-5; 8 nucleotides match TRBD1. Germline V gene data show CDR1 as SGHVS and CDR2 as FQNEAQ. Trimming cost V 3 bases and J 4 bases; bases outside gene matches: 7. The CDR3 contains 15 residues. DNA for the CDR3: TGTGCCAGCAGCTTGGCCGGGACAGGTGGAGAGACCCAGTACTTC. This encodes CASSLAGTGGETQYF.

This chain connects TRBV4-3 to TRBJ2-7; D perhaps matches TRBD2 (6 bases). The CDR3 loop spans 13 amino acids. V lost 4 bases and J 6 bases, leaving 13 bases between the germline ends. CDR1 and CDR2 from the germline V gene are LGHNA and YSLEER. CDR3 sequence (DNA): TGCGCCAGCAGCCGACTAGTGGGAGCCGAGCAGTACTTC. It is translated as CASSRLVGAEQYF.

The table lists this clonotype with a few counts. Here the CDR3 DNA reads TGTGCCAGCAGCGACACTAGCGGGGAGTTATGTGAGCAGTTCTTC. Protein sequence: CASSDTSGELCEQFF. The V call is TRBV7-9, the J call TRBJ2-1; 10 bases are a match to TRBD2. The J segment lost 9 bases and the V segment lost 5 bases, leaving 10 bases of the junction unmatched. The CDR3 is 15 amino acids. The germline V gene has CDR1 SEHNR and CDR2 FQNEAQ (reference sequence).

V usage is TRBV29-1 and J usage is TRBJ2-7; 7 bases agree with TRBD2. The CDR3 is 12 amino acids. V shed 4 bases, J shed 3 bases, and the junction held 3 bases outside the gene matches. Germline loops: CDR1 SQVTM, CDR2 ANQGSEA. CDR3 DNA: TGCAGCGTTGTAGCTAGCGGCTACGAGCAGTACTTC. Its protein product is CSVVASGYEQYF.

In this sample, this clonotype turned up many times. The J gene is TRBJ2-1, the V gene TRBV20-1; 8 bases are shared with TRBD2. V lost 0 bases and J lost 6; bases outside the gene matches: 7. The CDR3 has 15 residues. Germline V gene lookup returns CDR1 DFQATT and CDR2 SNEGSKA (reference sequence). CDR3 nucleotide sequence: TGCAGTGCTAGAGAACCAGCGGGAGCTTTCAATGAGCAGTTCTTC. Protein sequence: CSAREPAGAFNEQFF.

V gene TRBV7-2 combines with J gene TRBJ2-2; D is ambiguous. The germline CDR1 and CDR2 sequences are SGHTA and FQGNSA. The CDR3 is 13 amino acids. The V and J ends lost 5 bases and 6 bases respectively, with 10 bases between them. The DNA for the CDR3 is TGTGCCAGCAGCCCGGTCAAGGCCGGGGAGCTGTTTTTT. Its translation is CASSPVKAGELFF.

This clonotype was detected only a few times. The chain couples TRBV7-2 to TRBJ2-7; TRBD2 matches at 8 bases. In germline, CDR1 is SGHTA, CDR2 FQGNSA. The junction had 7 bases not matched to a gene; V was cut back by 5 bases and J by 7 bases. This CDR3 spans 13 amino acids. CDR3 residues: CASSPGGGWEQYF. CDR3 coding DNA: TGTGCCAGCAGCCCGGGGGGGGGTTGGGAGCAGTACTTC.

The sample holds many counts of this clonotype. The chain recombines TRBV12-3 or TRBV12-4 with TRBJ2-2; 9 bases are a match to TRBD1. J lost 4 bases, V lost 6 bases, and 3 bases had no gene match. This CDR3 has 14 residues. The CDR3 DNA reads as TGTGCCAGCAGGAGGACAGGGGTCACCGGGGAGCTGTTTTTT. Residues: CASRRTGVTGELFF.

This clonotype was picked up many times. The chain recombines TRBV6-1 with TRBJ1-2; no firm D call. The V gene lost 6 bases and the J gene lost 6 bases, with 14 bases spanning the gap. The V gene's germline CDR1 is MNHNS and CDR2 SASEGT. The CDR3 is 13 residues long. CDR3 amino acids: CASRTISGDGYTF. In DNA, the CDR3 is TGTGCCAGCAGAACCATAAGTGGGGATGGCTACACCTTC.

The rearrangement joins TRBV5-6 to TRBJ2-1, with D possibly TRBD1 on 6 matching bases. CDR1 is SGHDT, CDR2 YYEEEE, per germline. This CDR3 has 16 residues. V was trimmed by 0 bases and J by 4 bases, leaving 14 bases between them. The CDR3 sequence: CASSLEFRGLYNEQFF. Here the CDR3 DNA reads TGTGCCAGCAGCTTGGAGTTCAGGGGTCTATACAATGAGCAGTTCTTC.

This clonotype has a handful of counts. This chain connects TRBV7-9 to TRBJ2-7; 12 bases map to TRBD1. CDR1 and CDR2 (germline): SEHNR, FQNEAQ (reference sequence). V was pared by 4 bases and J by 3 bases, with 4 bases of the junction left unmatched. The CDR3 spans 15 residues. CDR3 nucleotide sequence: TGTGCCAGCAGCTGGGGACAGGGGGCGGGCTACGAGCAGTACTTC. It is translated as CASSWGQGAGYEQYF.

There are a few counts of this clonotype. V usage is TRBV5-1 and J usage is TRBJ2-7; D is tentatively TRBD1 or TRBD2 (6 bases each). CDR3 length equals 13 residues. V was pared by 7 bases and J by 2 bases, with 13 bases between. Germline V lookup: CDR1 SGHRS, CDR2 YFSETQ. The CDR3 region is CASREGGAYEQYF. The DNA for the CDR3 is TGCGCCAGCCGCGAGGGGGGAGCCTACGAGCAGTACTTC.

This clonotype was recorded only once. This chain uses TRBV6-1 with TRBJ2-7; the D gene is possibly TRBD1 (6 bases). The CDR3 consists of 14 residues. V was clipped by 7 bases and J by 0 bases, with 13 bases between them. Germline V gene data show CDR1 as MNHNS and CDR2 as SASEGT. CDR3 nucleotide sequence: TGTGCCAGCACGAGCTCAGGGGACTCCTACGAGCAGTACTTC. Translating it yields CASTSSGDSYEQYF.

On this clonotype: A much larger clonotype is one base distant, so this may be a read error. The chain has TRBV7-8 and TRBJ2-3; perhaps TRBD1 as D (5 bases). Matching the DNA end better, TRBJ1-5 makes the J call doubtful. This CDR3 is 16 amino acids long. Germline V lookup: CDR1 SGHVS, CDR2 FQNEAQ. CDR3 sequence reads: CASSSPGLADPDTQHF. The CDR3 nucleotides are TGTGCCAGCAGCTCGCCGGGACTAGCGGACCCAGATACGCAGCATTTT.

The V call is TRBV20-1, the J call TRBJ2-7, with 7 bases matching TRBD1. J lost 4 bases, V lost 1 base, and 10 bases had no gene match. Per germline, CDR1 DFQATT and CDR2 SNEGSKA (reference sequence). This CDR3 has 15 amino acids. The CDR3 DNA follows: TGCAGTGCTAGAGCGGGTACGGGACAGTTATACGAGCAGTACTTC. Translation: CSARAGTGQLYEQYF.

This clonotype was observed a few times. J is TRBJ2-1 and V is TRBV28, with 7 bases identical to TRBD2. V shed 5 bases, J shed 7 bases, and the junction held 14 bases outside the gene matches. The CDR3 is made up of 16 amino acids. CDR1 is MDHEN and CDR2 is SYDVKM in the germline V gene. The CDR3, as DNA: TGTGCCAGCAGTGAGTACCCGGCGGGAGTGAGTAATGAGCAGTTCTTC. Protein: CASSEYPAGVSNEQFF.

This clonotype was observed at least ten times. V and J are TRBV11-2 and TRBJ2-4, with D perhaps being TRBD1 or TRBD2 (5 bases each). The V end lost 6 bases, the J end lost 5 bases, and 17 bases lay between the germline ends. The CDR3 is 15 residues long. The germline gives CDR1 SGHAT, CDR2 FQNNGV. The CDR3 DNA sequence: TGTGCCAGCAGGGGGACGGGGTACCCCCAAAACATTCAGTACTTC. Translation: CASRGTGYPQNIQYF.

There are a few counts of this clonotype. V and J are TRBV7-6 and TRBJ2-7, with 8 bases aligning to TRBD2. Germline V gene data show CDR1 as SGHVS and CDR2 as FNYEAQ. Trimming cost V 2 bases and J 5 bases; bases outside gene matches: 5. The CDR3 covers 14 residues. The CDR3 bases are TGTGCCAGCAGCTTATTGGGTAGCGGGAACGAGCAGTACTTC. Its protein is CASSLLGSGNEQYF.

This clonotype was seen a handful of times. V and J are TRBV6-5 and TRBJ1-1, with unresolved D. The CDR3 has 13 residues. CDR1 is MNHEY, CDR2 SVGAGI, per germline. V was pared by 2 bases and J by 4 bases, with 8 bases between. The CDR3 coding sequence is TGTGCCAGCAGTTACGGAGCGGCCACTGAAGCTTTCTTT. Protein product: CASSYGAATEAFF.

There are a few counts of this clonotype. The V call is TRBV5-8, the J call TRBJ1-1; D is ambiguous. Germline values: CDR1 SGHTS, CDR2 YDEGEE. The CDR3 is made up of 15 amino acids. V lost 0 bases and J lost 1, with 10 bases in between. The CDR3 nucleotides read TGTGCCAGCAGCTTGGAAACAGACCCGAACACTGAAGCTTTCTTT. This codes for CASSLETDPNTEAFF. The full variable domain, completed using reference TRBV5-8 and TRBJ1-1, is EAGVTQSPTHLIKTRGQQATLRCSPISGHTSVYWYQQALGLGLQFLLWYDEGEERNRGNFPPRFSGRQFPNYSSELNVNALELEDSALYLCASSLETDPNTEAFFGQGTRLTVV.

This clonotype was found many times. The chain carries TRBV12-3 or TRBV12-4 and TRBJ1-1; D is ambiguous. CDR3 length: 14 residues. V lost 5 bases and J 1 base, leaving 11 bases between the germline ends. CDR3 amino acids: CASSAGAGNTEAFF. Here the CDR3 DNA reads TGTGCCAGCAGTGCTGGTGCGGGGAACACTGAAGCTTTCTTT.

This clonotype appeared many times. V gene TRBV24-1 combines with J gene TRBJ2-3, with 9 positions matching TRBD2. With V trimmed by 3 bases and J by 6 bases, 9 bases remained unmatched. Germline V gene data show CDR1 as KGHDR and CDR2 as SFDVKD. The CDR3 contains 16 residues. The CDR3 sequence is CATSDPGGTSPDTQYF. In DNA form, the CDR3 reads TGTGCCACCAGTGATCCGGGGGGGACTAGCCCTGATACGCAGTATTTT.

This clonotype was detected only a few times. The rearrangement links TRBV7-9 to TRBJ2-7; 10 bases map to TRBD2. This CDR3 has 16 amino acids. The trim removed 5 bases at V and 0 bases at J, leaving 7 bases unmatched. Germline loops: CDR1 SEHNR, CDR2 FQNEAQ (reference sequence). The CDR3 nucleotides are TGTGCCAGCAGCACGCACCTAGCGGGAGTCTCCTACGAGCAGTACTTC. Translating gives CASSTHLAGVSYEQYF.

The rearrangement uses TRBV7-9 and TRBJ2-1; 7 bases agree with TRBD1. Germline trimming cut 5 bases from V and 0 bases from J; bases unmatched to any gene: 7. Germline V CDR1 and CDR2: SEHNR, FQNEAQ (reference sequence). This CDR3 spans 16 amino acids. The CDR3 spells CASSPRQGISYNEQFF. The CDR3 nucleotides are TGTGCCAGCAGCCCAAGACAGGGAATCTCCTACAATGAGCAGTTCTTC. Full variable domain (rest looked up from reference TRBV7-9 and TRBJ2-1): DTGVSQNPRHKITKRGQNVTFRCDPISEHNRLYWYRQTLGQGPEFLTYFQNEAQLEKSRLLSDRFSAERPKGSFSTLEIQRTEQGDSAMYLCASSPRQGISYNEQFFGPGTRLTVL.

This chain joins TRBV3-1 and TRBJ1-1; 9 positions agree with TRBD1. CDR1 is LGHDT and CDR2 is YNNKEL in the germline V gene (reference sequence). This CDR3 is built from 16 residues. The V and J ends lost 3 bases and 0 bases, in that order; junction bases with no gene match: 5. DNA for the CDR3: TGTGCCAGCAGCCAGACAGGGGGAGCACTGAACACTGAAGCTTTCTTT. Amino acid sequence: CASSQTGGALNTEAFF.